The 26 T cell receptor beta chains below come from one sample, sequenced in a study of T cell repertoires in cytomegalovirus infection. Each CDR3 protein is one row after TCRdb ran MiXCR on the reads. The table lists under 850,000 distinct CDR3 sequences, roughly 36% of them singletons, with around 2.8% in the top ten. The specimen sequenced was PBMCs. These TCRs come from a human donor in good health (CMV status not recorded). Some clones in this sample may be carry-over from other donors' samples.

CDR3 DNA: TGTGCCAGCAGCCAAGATCAGGGGAGCACTGAAGCTTTCTTT. It is translated as CASSQDQGSTEAFF. The V gene is TRBV3-1, the J gene TRBJ1-1, with D tentatively TRBD1 (6 bases). CDR3 length equals 14 residues. V was pared by 0 bases and J by 4 bases, with 9 bases between. From germline, CDR1 is LGHDT and CDR2 YNNKEL (reference sequence).

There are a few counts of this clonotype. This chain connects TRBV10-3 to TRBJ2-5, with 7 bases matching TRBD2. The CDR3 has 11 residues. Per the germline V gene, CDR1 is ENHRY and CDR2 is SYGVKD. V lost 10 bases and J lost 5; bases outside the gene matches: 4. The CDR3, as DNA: TGTGCCACAGCGGGATCTGAGACCCAGTACTTC. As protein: CATAGSETQYF.

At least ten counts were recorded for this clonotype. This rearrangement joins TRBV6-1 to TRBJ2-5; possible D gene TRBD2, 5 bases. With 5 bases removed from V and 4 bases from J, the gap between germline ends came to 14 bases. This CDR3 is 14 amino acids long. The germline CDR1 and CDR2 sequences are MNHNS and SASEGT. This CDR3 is CASSLGRAGETQYF. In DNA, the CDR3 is TGTGCCAGCAGTCTAGGGCGCGCGGGAGAGACCCAGTACTTC.

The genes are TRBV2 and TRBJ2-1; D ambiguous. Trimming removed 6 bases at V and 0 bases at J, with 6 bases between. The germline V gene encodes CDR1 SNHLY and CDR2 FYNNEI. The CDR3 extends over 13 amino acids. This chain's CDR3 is CASRVLSYNEQFF. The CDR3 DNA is TGTGCCAGCAGAGTTCTCTCCTACAATGAGCAGTTCTTC. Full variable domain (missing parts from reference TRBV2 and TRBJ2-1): EPEVTQTPSHQVTQMGQEVILRCVPISNHLYFYWYRQILGQKVEFLVSFYNNEISEKSEIFDDQFSVERPDGSNFTLKIRSTKLEDSAMYFCASRVLSYNEQFFGPGTRLTVL.

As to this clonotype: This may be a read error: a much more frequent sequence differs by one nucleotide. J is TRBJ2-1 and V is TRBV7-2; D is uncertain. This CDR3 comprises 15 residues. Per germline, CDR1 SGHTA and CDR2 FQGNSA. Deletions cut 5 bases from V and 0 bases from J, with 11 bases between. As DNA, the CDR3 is TGTGCCAGCAGCCCATCGGGTTACTCCTACAATGAGCAGTTCTTC. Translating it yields CASSPSGYSYNEQFF.

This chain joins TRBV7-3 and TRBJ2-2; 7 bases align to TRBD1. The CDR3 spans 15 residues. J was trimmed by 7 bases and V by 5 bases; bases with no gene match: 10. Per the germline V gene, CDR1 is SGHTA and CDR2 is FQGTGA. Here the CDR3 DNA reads TGTGCCAGCAGCACTCGCGGACAGGACGACGGGGAGCTGTTTTTT. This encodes CASSTRGQDDGELFF.

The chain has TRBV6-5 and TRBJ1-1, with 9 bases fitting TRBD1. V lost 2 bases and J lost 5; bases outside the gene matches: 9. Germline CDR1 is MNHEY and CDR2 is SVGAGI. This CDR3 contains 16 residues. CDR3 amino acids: CASSYTGGRLGTEAFF. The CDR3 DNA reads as TGTGCCAGCAGTTACACAGGGGGCCGTCTGGGGACTGAAGCTTTCTTT.

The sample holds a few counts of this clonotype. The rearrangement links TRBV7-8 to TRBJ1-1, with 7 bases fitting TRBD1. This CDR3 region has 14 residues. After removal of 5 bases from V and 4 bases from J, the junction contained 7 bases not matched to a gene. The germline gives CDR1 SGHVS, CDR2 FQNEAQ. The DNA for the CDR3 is TGTGCCAGCAGCCTAGACAGGGTGGCCACTGAAGCTTTCTTT. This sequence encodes CASSLDRVATEAFF.

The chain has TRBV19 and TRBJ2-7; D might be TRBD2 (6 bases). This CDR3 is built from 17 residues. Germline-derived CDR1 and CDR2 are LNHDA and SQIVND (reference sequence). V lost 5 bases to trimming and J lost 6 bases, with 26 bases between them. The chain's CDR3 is CASSGAGLPRTTTEQYF. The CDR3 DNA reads TGTGCCAGTAGTGGGGCGGGGTTGCCCCGAACGACCACCGAGCAGTACTTC.

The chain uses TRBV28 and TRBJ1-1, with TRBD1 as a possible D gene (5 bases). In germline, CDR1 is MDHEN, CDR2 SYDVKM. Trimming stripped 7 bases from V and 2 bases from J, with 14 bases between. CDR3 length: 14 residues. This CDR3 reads CASNNGGGNTEAFF. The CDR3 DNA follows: TGTGCCAGCAATAACGGGGGGGGAAACACTGAAGCTTTCTTT.

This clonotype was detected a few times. CDR3 region: CASSSGFGASNTIYF. For the CDR3, the DNA is TGTGCCAGCAGCTCAGGATTTGGCGCCTCCAACACCATATATTTT. The chain has TRBV7-8 and TRBJ1-3, with D uncertain. Germline CDR1 SGHVS, CDR2 FQNEAQ. The CDR3 is 15 residues long. Trimming cost V 4 bases and J 7 bases, with 17 bases left between them.

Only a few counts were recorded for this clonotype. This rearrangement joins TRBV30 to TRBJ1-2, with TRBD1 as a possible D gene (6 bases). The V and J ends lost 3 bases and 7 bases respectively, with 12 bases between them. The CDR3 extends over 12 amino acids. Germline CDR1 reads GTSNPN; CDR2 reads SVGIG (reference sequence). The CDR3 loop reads CAWRQGPFGYTF. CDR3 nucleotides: TGTGCCTGGAGGCAGGGGCCCTTTGGCTACACCTTC.

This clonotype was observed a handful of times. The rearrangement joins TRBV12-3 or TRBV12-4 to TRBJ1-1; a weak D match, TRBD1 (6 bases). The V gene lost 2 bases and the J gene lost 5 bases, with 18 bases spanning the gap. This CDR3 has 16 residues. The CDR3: CASSLITGGGGTEAFF. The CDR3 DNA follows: TGTGCCAGCAGTTTAATAACTGGAGGAGGGGGGACTGAAGCTTTCTTT.

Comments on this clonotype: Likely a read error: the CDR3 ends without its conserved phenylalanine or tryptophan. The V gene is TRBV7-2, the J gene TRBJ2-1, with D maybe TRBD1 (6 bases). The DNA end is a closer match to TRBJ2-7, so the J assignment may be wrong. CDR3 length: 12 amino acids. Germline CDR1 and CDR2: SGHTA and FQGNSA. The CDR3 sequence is CASSQWDNEQYL. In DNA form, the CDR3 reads TGTGCCAGCAGCCAGTGGGACAATGAGCAGTACTTA.

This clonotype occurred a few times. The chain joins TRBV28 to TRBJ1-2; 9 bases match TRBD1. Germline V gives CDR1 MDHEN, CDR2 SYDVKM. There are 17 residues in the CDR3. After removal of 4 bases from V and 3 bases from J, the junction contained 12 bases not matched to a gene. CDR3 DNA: TGTGCCAGCAGTTCAACAGGGGGCGGCCACCGTCACTATGGCTACACCTTC. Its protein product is CASSSTGGGHRHYGYTF.

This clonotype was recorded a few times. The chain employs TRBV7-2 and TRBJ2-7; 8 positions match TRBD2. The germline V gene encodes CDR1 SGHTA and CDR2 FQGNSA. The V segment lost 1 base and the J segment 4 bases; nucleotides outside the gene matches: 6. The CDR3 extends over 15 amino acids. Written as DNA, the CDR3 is TGTGCCAGCAGCTTAGGGGTAGCGGGAATATACGAGCAGTACTTC. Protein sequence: CASSLGVAGIYEQYF.

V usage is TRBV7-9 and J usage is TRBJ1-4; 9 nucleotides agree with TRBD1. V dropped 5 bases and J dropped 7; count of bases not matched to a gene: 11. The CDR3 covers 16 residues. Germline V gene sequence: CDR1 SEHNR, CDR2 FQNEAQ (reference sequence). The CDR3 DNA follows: TGTGCCAGCAGCCGGATGGACAGGGGAAAGGGTGAAAAACTGTTTTTT. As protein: CASSRMDRGKGEKLFF.

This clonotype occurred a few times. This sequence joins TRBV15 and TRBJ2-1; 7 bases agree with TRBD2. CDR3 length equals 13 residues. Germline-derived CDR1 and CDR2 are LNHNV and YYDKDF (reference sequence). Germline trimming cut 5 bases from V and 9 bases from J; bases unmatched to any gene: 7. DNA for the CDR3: TGTGCCACCAGCCTGACGGGGAGGGGTGAGCAGTTCTTC. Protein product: CATSLTGRGEQFF.

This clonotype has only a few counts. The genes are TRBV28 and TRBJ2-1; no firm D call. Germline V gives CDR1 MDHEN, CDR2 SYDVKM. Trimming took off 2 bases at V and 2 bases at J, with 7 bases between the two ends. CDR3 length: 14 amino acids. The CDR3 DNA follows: TGTGCCAGCAGTTTAGGTCGGGCCTACAATGAGCAGTTCTTC. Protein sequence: CASSLGRAYNEQFF. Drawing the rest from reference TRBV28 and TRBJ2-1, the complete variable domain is DVKVTQSSRYLVKRTGEKVFLECVQDMDHENMFWYRQDPGLGLRLIYFSYDVKMKEKGDIPEGYSVSREKKERFSLILESASTNQTSMYLCASSLGRAYNEQFFGPGTRLTVL.

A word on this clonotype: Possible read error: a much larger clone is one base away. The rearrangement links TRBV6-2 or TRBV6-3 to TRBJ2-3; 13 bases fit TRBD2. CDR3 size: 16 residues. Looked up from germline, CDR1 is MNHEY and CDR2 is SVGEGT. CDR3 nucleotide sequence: TGTGCCAGCAGTACGGGACTAGCGGGGATCACAGATATGCAGTATTTT. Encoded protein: CASSTGLAGITDMQYF.

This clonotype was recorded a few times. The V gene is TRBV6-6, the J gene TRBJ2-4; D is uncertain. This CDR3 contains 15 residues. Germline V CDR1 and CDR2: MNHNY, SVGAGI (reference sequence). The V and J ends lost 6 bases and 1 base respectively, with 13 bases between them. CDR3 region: CASRVEGTAKNIQYF. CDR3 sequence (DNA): TGTGCCAGCAGGGTGGAAGGAACTGCCAAAAACATTCAGTACTTC.

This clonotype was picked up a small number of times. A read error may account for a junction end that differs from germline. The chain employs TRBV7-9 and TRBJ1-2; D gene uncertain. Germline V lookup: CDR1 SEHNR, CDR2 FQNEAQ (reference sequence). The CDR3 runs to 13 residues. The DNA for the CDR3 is TGTGCCAGCAGTTTAGAGGCCCCCTTCGGCTACACCTTC. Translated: CASSLEAPFGYTF.

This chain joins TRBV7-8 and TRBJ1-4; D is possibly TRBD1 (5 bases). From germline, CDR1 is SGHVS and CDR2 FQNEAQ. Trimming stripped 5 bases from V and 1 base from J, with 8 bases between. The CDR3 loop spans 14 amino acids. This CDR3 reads CASSRRETNEKLFF. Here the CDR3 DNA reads TGTGCCAGCAGCCGCAGGGAAACTAATGAAAAACTGTTTTTT.

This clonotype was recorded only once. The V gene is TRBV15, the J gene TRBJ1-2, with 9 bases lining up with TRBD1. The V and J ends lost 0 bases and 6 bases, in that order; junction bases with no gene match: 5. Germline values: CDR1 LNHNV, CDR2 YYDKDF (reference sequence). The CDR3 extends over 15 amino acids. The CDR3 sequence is CATSRDRRDRDGYTF. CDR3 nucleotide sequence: TGTGCCACCAGCAGAGATCGCCGGGACAGGGATGGCTACACCTTC.

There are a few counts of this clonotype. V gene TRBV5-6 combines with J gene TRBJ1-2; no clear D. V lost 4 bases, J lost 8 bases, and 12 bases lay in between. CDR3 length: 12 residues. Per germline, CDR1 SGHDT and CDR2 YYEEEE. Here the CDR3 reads CASSIDAFGYTF. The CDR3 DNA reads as TGTGCCAGCAGCATAGACGCCTTCGGCTACACCTTC.

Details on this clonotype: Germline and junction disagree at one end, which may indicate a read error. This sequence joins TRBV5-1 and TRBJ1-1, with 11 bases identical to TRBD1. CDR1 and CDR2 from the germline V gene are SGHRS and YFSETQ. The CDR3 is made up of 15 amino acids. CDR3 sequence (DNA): TGCGCCAGCAGCGCGGGACAGGGGGGGAACGCTGAAGCTTTCTTT. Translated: CASSAGQGGNAEAFF. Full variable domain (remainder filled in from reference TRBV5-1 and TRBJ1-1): KAGVTQTPRYLIKTRGQQVTLSCSPISGHRSVSWYQQTPGQGLQFLFEYFSETQRNKGNFPGRFSGRQFSNSRSEMNVSTLELGDSALYLCASSAGQGGNAEAFFGQGTRLTVV.